This T cell receptor beta chain comes out of a study of T cells in localized non-small cell lung cancer. Study-level results: Maximal T cell clonality occurred in uninvolved adjacent lung, with tumor ranking below it. For the top 100 tumor clones, a median approximately 50 also appeared in adjacent lung.

Worth noting for this clone: Its target is unknown.

Generated by immunoSEQ multiplex PCR, the TCRdb table keeps only in-frame clones and is missing some. The repertoire holds about 20,000 clones, approximately 89% seen once, with 8.4% in the top ten. The CDR3 sequence is 15 residues long. Germline V lookup: CDR1 MNHNS, CDR2 SASEGT. V was clipped by 6 bases and J by 3 bases; unmatched bases: 8. Sample: peripheral blood, taken before any cancer treatment. This sequence joins TRBV6-1 and TRBJ2-3; 8 nucleotides line up with TRBD2. This sequence was found in a man aged 40-75 years with stage I lung adenocarcinoma. The CDR3 region is CASSLRGGLTDTQYF. The CDR3 nucleotides read TGTGCCAGCAGCCTTCGCGGGGGGTTGACAGATACGCAGTATTTT.